The 32 T cell receptor beta chains presented below share a single source sample, sequenced in a study of cytomegalovirus exposure and HLA in healthy donors (dated by TCRdb to about 2017). Receptor libraries were prepared by the immunoSEQ multiplex PCR assay. For the multiplex PCR, a mixture combining 60 forward primers for TCR Vbeta segments and 13 reverse primers for TCR Jbeta segments was used. Sourced from immuneACCESS, this table was stored by TCRdb with only in-frame sequences that have V and J called. A share of the clones is absent; for the studies checked, an unresolved V gene accounts for under half, and the remainder has no known explanation. This sample is represented by more than 130,000 clones; roughly 76% of them were singletons. In total, the top ten clones hold roughly 14% of the sample. The sample comprised PBMCs. The receptors here all came from a human donor in good health.

A few counts support this clone. The chain joins TRBV7-9 to TRBJ1-1; perhaps TRBD1 as D (6 bases). Germline CDR1 and CDR2: SEHNR and FQNEAQ (reference sequence). This CDR3 region has 16 residues. V lost 4 bases, J lost 2 bases, and 17 bases lay in between. The CDR3 nucleotides are TGTGCCAGCAGCTCCCAAGGCGGGGGCATTAACACTGAAGCTTTCTTT. It is translated as CASSSQGGGINTEAFF.

This chain joins TRBV6-1 and TRBJ1-5; 10 bases are shared with TRBD1. The ends lost 4 bases at V and 7 bases at J; junction bases unmatched: 7. There are 15 residues in the CDR3. CDR1 and CDR2 from the germline V gene are MNHNS and SASEGT. In DNA form, the CDR3 reads TGTGCCAGCAGTGCACTGACAGGGGGCGGACAGCCCCAGCATTTT. This gives the protein CASSALTGGGQPQHF.

The chain has TRBV6-4 and TRBJ2-7, with a tentative D call TRBD1 (6 bases). In germline, CDR1 is MRHNA, CDR2 SNTAGT. V dropped 4 bases and J dropped 5 bases, with 12 bases sitting between them. This CDR3 is built from 13 residues. The CDR3 coding sequence is TGTGCCAGCAGTGTTAGGACAGTGAACGAGCAGTACTTC. Amino acids: CASSVRTVNEQYF.

The chain combines TRBV15 with TRBJ2-7, with 7 bases lining up with TRBD1. V lost 3 bases to trimming and J lost 3 bases; unmatched junction nucleotides: 8. The CDR3 spans 15 residues. CDR1 is LNHNV and CDR2 is YYDKDF in the germline V gene (reference sequence). CDR3 loop: CATSSNRGLIYEQYF. In nucleotides, the CDR3 is TGTGCCACCAGCAGTAACAGGGGCCTGATCTACGAGCAGTACTTC.

The chain combines TRBV19 with TRBJ2-7; 9 nucleotides agree with TRBD1. Germline values: CDR1 LNHDA, CDR2 SQIVND (reference sequence). V dropped 8 bases and J dropped 6; count of bases not matched to a gene: 8. This CDR3 spans 13 amino acids. CDR3: CASHRTGDGEQYF. CDR3 coding DNA: TGTGCCAGTCATCGGACAGGGGACGGCGAGCAGTACTTC.

This clone was found a few times. The V and J genes are TRBV7-6 and TRBJ1-1; tentative D call: TRBD1 (6 bases). In germline, CDR1 is SGHVS, CDR2 FNYEAQ. V was trimmed by 0 bases and J by 1 base, leaving 9 bases between them. CDR3 length equals 15 residues. The CDR3 region has the DNA TGTGCCAGCAGCTTAGCCGGGACAACGAACACTGAAGCTTTCTTT. It encodes CASSLAGTTNTEAFF.

This clone was seen only a few times. V and J are TRBV25-1 and TRBJ2-1; 8 bases agree with TRBD2. J was trimmed by 2 bases and V by 5 bases; bases with no gene match: 2. Germline V lookup: CDR1 MGHDK, CDR2 SYGVNS. This CDR3 has 14 residues. As DNA, the CDR3 is TGTGCCAGCAGTAGCGGGGGTACCTACAATGAGCAGTTCTTC. Encoded protein: CASSSGGTYNEQFF. Based on the CDR3 plus reference TRBV25-1 and TRBJ2-1, the full variable domain is EADIYQTPRYLVIGTGKKITLECSQTMGHDKMYWYQQDPGMELHLIHYSYGVNSTEKGDLSSESTVSRIRTEHFPLTLESARPSHTSQYLCASSSGGTYNEQFFGPGTRLTVL.

The J gene is TRBJ2-7, the V gene TRBV19, with TRBD1 as a possible D gene (5 bases). The CDR3 sequence is 17 residues long. V lost 4 bases, J lost 1 base, and 20 bases lay in between. CDR1 is LNHDA and CDR2 is SQIVND in the germline V gene (reference sequence). The CDR3 nucleotides read TGTGCCAGTAGTACCACGACTTTTCAGGGTCCGTCCTACGAGCAGTACTTC. Its protein is CASSTTTFQGPSYEQYF.

The chain carries TRBV28 and TRBJ2-5; 10 nucleotides align to TRBD2. The CDR3 contains 15 residues. CDR1 and CDR2 from the germline V gene are MDHEN and SYDVKM. J gave up 5 bases and V 7 bases, and 10 bases lay outside the gene matches. This chain's CDR3 is CASTERGGLSETQYF. CDR3 coding DNA: TGTGCCAGCACCGAGCGGGGGGGCCTTTCTGAGACCCAGTACTTC.

This clone was found a few times. The genes are TRBV5-5 and TRBJ1-2; 9 nucleotides agree with TRBD1. The CDR3 is 17 amino acids. CDR1 and CDR2 from the germline V gene are SGHKS and YYEKEE (reference sequence). The V gene end was trimmed by 0 bases and the J gene end by 6 bases; junction bases not matched to a gene: 12. CDR3 in amino acids: CASSLVSGQGIVHGYTF. Written as DNA, the CDR3 is TGTGCCAGCAGCTTGGTGTCGGGACAGGGAATCGTACATGGCTACACCTTC.

This clone has only one observation. The V and J genes are TRBV2 and TRBJ1-5; D is perhaps TRBD1 (5 bases). Trimming cost V 6 bases and J 3 bases, with 12 bases left between them. Germline CDR1 and CDR2: SNHLY and FYNNEI. The CDR3 consists of 14 residues. Written as DNA, the CDR3 is TGTGCCAGCAGCGACGACAGAGTCAATCAGCCCCAGCATTTT. This gives the protein CASSDDRVNQPQHF.

The chain employs TRBV7-9 and TRBJ2-4; 10 bases line up with TRBD1. Germline CDR1 reads SEHNR; CDR2 reads FQNEAQ (reference sequence). V dropped 5 bases and J dropped 2; count of bases not matched to a gene: 9. This CDR3 has 17 residues. The CDR3 nucleotides read TGTGCCAGCAGCGGCCCGACAGGGGGCTATCCCAAAAACATTCAGTACTTC. It codes for CASSGPTGGYPKNIQYF.

The V gene is TRBV7-9, the J gene TRBJ1-5; no reliable D call. The germline CDR1 and CDR2 sequences are SEHNR and FQNEAQ (reference sequence). V was shortened by 10 bases and J by 0 bases, with 13 bases between the two germline ends. CDR3 length equals 14 residues. This CDR3 reads CATSGDTSNQPQHF. The CDR3 DNA follows: TGTGCCACCTCAGGCGACACTAGCAATCAGCCCCAGCATTTT.

The count of this clone is one. J is TRBJ2-3 and V is TRBV7-9, with a possible D match to TRBD1 (5 bases). Germline lookup yields CDR1 SEHNR and CDR2 FQNEAQ (reference sequence). CDR3 length: 14 amino acids. V gave up 1 base and J gave up 4 bases, with 9 bases separating them. Here the CDR3 DNA reads TGTGCCAGCAGCTTAGTGGCAGGGCCAGATACGCAGTATTTT. As protein: CASSLVAGPDTQYF.

The V and J genes are TRBV13 and TRBJ2-7; 8 bases agree with TRBD1. This CDR3 has 17 residues. Germline CDR1 and CDR2: PRHDT and FYEKMQ (reference sequence). V was pared by 0 bases and J by 2 bases, with 9 bases of the junction left unmatched. CDR3 DNA: TGTGCCAGCAGCTTAGGCCTTTTGGGACAGGAGGCCTACGAGCAGTACTTC. Translation gives CASSLGLLGQEAYEQYF.

This rearrangement joins TRBV29-1 to TRBJ2-7, with D perhaps matching TRBD2 (6 bases). V was clipped by 2 bases and J by 0 bases, with 17 bases between them. CDR1 is SQVTM and CDR2 is ANQGSEA in the germline V gene. The CDR3 runs 16 residues. The CDR3 reads CSVELSRRGNSYEQYF. CDR3 in DNA: TGCAGCGTTGAACTATCAAGGAGGGGAAACTCCTACGAGCAGTACTTC.

V is TRBV6-6 and J is TRBJ1-4; D remains ambiguous. V was pared by 0 bases and J by 5 bases, with 10 bases between. The CDR3 has 15 residues. Germline CDR1 and CDR2: MNHNY and SVGAGI (reference sequence). In DNA, the CDR3 is TGTGCCAGCAGTTACTCGAACCAGGCCAATGAAAAACTGTTTTTT. Translation gives CASSYSNQANEKLFF.

The chain is built from TRBV5-1 and TRBJ1-4; D is unresolved. V lost 2 bases and J lost 3, with 11 bases in between. Per germline, CDR1 SGHRS and CDR2 YFSETQ. The CDR3 contains 15 residues. Here the CDR3 reads CASSFSSIANEKLFF. Written as DNA, the CDR3 is TGCGCCAGCAGCTTTAGCTCCATCGCTAATGAAAAACTGTTTTTT.

This clone was recorded once. This chain joins TRBV19 and TRBJ2-2; maybe TRBD1 (6 bases). CDR1 LNHDA and CDR2 SQIVND come from the germline V gene (reference sequence). This CDR3 is built from 14 residues. Between the trimmed V and J ends, which lost 8 bases and 5 bases, there was a span of 15 bases. This CDR3 is CASSRGHGTGELFF. The DNA for the CDR3 is TGTGCCAGTTCCAGGGGCCATGGGACCGGGGAGCTGTTTTTT.

V gene TRBV10-3 combines with J gene TRBJ2-3; no definite D call. The V gene lost 3 bases and the J gene lost 5 bases, with 9 bases spanning the gap. The germline V gene has CDR1 ENHRY and CDR2 SYGVKD. This CDR3 comprises 13 residues. CDR3 residues: CAISDGLGDTQYF. CDR3 in DNA: TGTGCCATCAGTGATGGTCTCGGAGATACGCAGTATTTT.

The chain has TRBV28 and TRBJ1-1; 9 nucleotides line up with TRBD1. Trimming cost V 7 bases and J 8 bases; bases outside gene matches: 8. Germline CDR1 reads MDHEN; CDR2 reads SYDVKM. The CDR3 is 13 amino acids. The CDR3 loop reads CASTHPTGGEAFF. The CDR3 nucleotides read TGTGCCAGCACCCACCCTACAGGGGGCGAAGCTTTCTTT.

This chain connects TRBV7-8 to TRBJ1-1, with TRBD1 as a possible D gene (5 bases). Germline V lookup: CDR1 SGHVS, CDR2 FQNEAQ. This CDR3 is built from 16 residues. The ends were cut back, 3 bases at V and 0 bases at J, with 14 bases in the middle. CDR3 sequence reads: CASSFETAALNTEAFF. In DNA, the CDR3 is TGTGCCAGCAGCTTCGAGACAGCCGCATTGAACACTGAAGCTTTCTTT.

The chain links TRBV2 to TRBJ2-3, with D possibly matching TRBD2 (5 bases). Germline assignment: CDR1 SNHLY and CDR2 FYNNEI. The ends were cut back, 7 bases at V and 1 base at J, with 15 bases in the middle. The CDR3 length is 15 residues. CDR3 nucleotides: TGTGCCAGCAATAAAAGAAAGGGAGGCACAGATACGCAGTATTTT. It is translated as CASNKRKGGTDTQYF.

The chain is built from TRBV5-6 and TRBJ1-4; D ambiguous. V dropped 0 bases and J dropped 7 bases, with 16 bases sitting between them. The CDR3 runs to 16 residues. Germline lookup yields CDR1 SGHDT and CDR2 YYEEEE. CDR3 loop: CASSLGSSGSFEKLFF. CDR3 DNA sequence: TGTGCCAGCAGCTTGGGTTCCTCAGGCTCTTTTGAAAAACTGTTTTTT. Drawing the rest from reference TRBV5-6 and TRBJ1-4, the complete variable domain is DAGVTQSPTHLIKTRGQQVTLRCSPKSGHDTVSWYQQALGQGPQFIFQYYEEEERQRGNFPDRFSGHQFPNYSSELNVNALLLGDSALYLCASSLGSSGSFEKLFFGSGTQLSVL.

With respect to this clone: The junction departs from germline at one end; a sequencing error may be responsible. CDR3 in amino acids: CASRLGAQSPYEQYF. The CDR3 coding sequence is TGTGCCAGCAGATTGGGGGCGCAGTCGCCCTACGAGCAGTACTTC. The chain joins TRBV5-5 to TRBJ2-7; possible D gene TRBD1, 6 bases. Germline CDR1 SGHKS, CDR2 YYEKEE (reference sequence). The CDR3 totals 15 residues.

The rearrangement joins TRBV7-3 to TRBJ1-2; 7 bases agree with TRBD1. Trimming cost V 5 bases and J 3 bases; bases outside gene matches: 6. The CDR3 consists of 14 residues. Germline V gene sequence: CDR1 SGHTA, CDR2 FQGTGA. The CDR3 nucleotides read TGTGCCAGCAGCCCAAACAGGGGTGACTATGGCTACACCTTC. Protein sequence: CASSPNRGDYGYTF.

This sequence joins TRBV5-1 and TRBJ2-7; D is uncertain. Trimming stripped 0 bases from V and 5 bases from J, with 12 bases between. This CDR3 spans 14 amino acids. Per germline, CDR1 SGHRS and CDR2 YFSETQ. The CDR3 loop is CASSLEVGTDEQYF. The DNA of the CDR3 is TGCGCCAGCAGCTTGGAGGTGGGTACAGACGAGCAGTACTTC.

J is TRBJ1-1 and V is TRBV19; D not certain. The CDR3 extends over 16 amino acids. CDR1 is LNHDA, CDR2 SQIVND, per germline (reference sequence). V was pared by 3 bases and J by 0 bases, with 14 bases between. This CDR3 reads CASSIALLYMNTEAFF. The CDR3 nucleotides are TGTGCCAGTAGTATTGCCCTGTTGTACATGAACACTGAAGCTTTCTTT.

The V gene is TRBV5-1, the J gene TRBJ1-5, with TRBD1 identical over 8 bases. The CDR3 is 21 amino acids. The junction had 24 bases not matched to a gene; V was cut back by 7 bases and J by 0 bases. CDR1 SGHRS and CDR2 YFSETQ come from the germline V gene. The CDR3 loop reads CASHRGTDRVSSRDSNQPQHF. The CDR3 DNA follows: TGCGCCAGCCACAGGGGCACGGACAGGGTTTCTTCTCGGGATAGCAATCAGCCCCAGCATTTT.

In nucleotides, the CDR3 is TGTGCCAGCAGCAACCTCCTCCCCCCAGCAGGGGGTGGCTACACCTTC. Translated: CASSNLLPPAGGGYTF. This chain joins TRBV21-1 and TRBJ1-2; TRBD1 was called by the table and not checked on the DNA. TRBV21-1 is a known pseudogene. The CDR3 spans 16 residues.

The genes are TRBV25-1 and TRBJ2-7; TRBD2 aligns across 9 bases. This CDR3 is 14 amino acids long. V trimming: 6 bases; J trimming: 2 bases; junction bases outside the gene matches: 5. Germline values: CDR1 MGHDK, CDR2 SYGVNS. CDR3 loop: CASSRSGSAYEQYF. The CDR3 DNA is TGTGCCAGCAGCCGTAGCGGGAGCGCCTACGAGCAGTACTTC.

This clone was seen more than once but under ten times. The rearrangement links TRBV28 to TRBJ2-3, with 9 bases that match TRBD2. The CDR3 contains 16 residues. From germline, CDR1 is MDHEN and CDR2 SYDVKM. The V gene end was trimmed by 5 bases and the J gene end by 3 bases; junction bases not matched to a gene: 9. The CDR3 spells CASSTGGRGGTDTQYF. The CDR3 region has the DNA TGTGCCAGCAGTACTGGTGGGCGGGGGGGGACAGATACGCAGTATTTT.